Listed here are 6 T cell receptor beta chains from one sample, sequenced in a study of shared clonotypes between healthy human individuals. Naive CD8 cells lacked CD45RO, underwent positive selection for CCR7 and left out terminally differentiated effector memory CD45RA+ cells. The protocol was immunoSEQ multiplex PCR, while the TCRdb copy is restricted to in-frame clones and leaves out a portion. The data show about 2,100,000 clones, just over 90% seen once. Sequencing was carried out using naive CD8+ T cells from PBMCs. The receptor source for this set is a man aged 18 to 29 in good health. Some clones in this sample may be carry-over from other donors' samples.

The V call is TRBV9, the J call TRBJ2-3; D unclear. Trimming removed 2 bases at V and 4 bases at J, with 8 bases between. The CDR3 extends over 13 amino acids. Germline V gene lookup returns CDR1 SGDLS and CDR2 YYNGEE. CDR3 region: CASSVLKSDTQYF. The DNA for the CDR3 is TGTGCCAGCAGCGTGTTGAAGTCAGATACGCAGTATTTT.

J is TRBJ2-7 and V is TRBV6-5, with 7 bases lining up with TRBD1. The length of the CDR3 is 14 residues. Per the germline V gene, CDR1 is MNHEY and CDR2 is SVGAGI. The V and J ends lost 0 bases and 3 bases, in that order; junction bases with no gene match: 2. The CDR3 loop reads CASSYSGTVYEQYF. The DNA of the CDR3 is TGTGCCAGCAGTTACTCAGGGACAGTCTACGAGCAGTACTTC.

This rearrangement joins TRBV5-1 to TRBJ2-5, with 11 bases fitting TRBD2. V shed 1 base and J 4 bases; nucleotides not matched to a gene: 3. Germline loops: CDR1 SGHRS, CDR2 YFSETQ. The CDR3 runs to 15 residues. CDR3 sequence (DNA): TGCGCCAGCAGCTTGACTAGCGGGAGCGGAGAGACCCAGTACTTC. Its translation: CASSLTSGSGETQYF.

This clone was recorded once. For the CDR3, the DNA is TGTGCCAGCAGCTTCGACGCCTCCTACACAGATACGCAGTATTTT. Its translation is CASSFDASYTDTQYF. This chain connects TRBV27 to TRBJ2-3; D not certain. Trimming took off 6 bases at V and 2 bases at J, with 15 bases between the two ends. CDR3 length equals 15 residues. Germline V lookup: CDR1 MNHEY, CDR2 SMNVEV (reference sequence).

CDR3 nucleotide sequence: TGTGCCAGCAGCTTTCTAAGGGGAGACGGCTACACCTTC. Translation gives CASSFLRGDGYTF. The chain joins TRBV7-2 to TRBJ1-2; possible D gene TRBD1, 5 bases. V lost 3 bases and J 8 bases, leaving 13 bases between the germline ends. The CDR3 has 13 amino acids. CDR1 is SGHTA and CDR2 is FQGNSA in the germline V gene.

On this clone: This CDR3 is also generated by other DNA sequences in the sample. The rearrangement links TRBV29-1 to TRBJ2-2; perhaps TRBD2 as D (6 bases). CDR1 and CDR2 from the germline V gene are SQVTM and ANQGSEA. Trimming removed 6 bases at V and 6 bases at J, with 8 bases between. The CDR3 is 11 residues long. The CDR3 DNA sequence: TGCAGCGTGCGACTAGCCGGGGAGCTGTTTTTT. Protein sequence: CSVRLAGELFF.